The subject of this entry is one T cell receptor beta chain. This record belongs to a study of shared clonotypes between healthy human individuals. The CDR3 totals 17 residues. Germline-derived CDR1 and CDR2 are SGHAT and FQNNGV. V was trimmed by 4 bases and J by 0 bases, leaving 15 bases between them. CD8 cells regarded as naive lacked CD45RO, were positively chosen for CCR7, and omitted terminally differentiated effector memory CD45RA+ cells. The DNA input per sorted-subset replicate PCR was 150 to 200 ng, corresponding to roughly 31,000 T cell genomes. Data came from immunoSEQ multiplex PCR; TCRdb stores just in-frame clones and leaves some out. The table lists about 600,000 clones, 98% of them singletons, with 0.3% in the top ten.

Sequenced material: naive CD8+ T cells sorted from blood. The chain is built from TRBV11-2 and TRBJ2-2; TRBD2 might be the D (6 bases). This receptor was identified in a man aged 30 to 45 in good health. The CDR3 reads CASSSGWEATNTGELFF. For the CDR3, the DNA is TGTGCCAGCAGCTCCGGTTGGGAGGCCACGAACACCGGGGAGCTGTTTTTT.